This T cell receptor beta chain was recorded in a study of T cells in Graves' hyperthyroidism and ophthalmopathy. Per germline, CDR1 SGHNT and CDR2 YYREEE (reference sequence). Trimming took off 1 base at V and 8 bases at J, with 21 bases between the two ends. This CDR3 comprises 16 residues. The TCR beta CDR3 regions underwent amplification using RNA transcripts as the source. A first-round RT-PCR of the TCR CDR3 used the HTBI primer set. One entry per CDR3 protein, called by TCRdb with MiXCR from the multiplex PCR reads. The sample yields 340,000 or so distinct CDR3 sequences, around a sixth seen once. Whole-study findings and limits: Using 13 V-J features, a model discriminated ophthalmopathy from stable hyperthyroidism.

This clonotype was counted only a few times. Its antigen is not known. The chain carries TRBV5-4 and TRBJ1-2, with D unclear. Sequenced: blood. This clonotype was sampled from a woman aged 50 to 60 with Graves' hyperthyroidism. The CDR3 DNA sequence: TGTGCCAGCAGCTTGTGGGTCGGACTTCAAGTCGGGGGCTACACCTTC. Its protein product is CASSLWVGLQVGGYTF. The whole variable domain, remainder taken from reference TRBV5-4 and TRBJ1-2, is ETGVTQSPTHLIKTRGQQVTLRCSSQSGHNTVSWYQQALGQGPQFIFQYYREEENGRGNFPPRFSGLQFPNYSSELNVNALELDDSALYLCASSLWVGLQVGGYTFGSGTRLTVV.